This T cell receptor (beta chain) is drawn from a study of identical twins. Germline CDR1 and CDR2: MNHNS and SASEGT. The CDR3 has 14 residues. V gave up 3 bases and J gave up 6 bases, with 14 bases separating them. TCRdb independently ran MiXCR on the 5' RACE reads; one entry per CDR3 protein. The profile shows 500,000 or so distinct CDR3 sequences, approximately 22% of them singletons. The same data also contributed to another study, on T cells expressing NK-cell markers.

The V call is TRBV6-1, the J call TRBJ1-2; D perhaps matches TRBD1 (6 bases). The clonotype comes from a woman under 30 in good health. Sequences were obtained from CD4+ T cells sorted from blood. CDR3 in DNA: TGTGCCAGCAGTGATAGAAGGGGACAAAATGGCTACACCTTC. This gives the protein CASSDRRGQNGYTF.